Following are 10 T cell receptor beta chains from one sample sequenced in a study of T cell responses to AZD1222 COVID-19 vaccine. Sequencing was performed with immunoSEQ multiplex PCR; in TCRdb, only in-frame clones are kept and a portion is missing. The table has 180,000 or so clones, around 94% seen once. This material consisted of peripheral blood, taken on day 0 of AZD1222 vaccination. Source of these receptors: an adult in good health.

J is TRBJ1-5 and V is TRBV6-5; the D is unclear. The CDR3 length is 13 residues. The germline V gene has CDR1 MNHEY and CDR2 SVGAGI. Trimming left V 0 bases short and J 7 bases short, with 7 bases between. CDR3 sequence (DNA): TGTGCCAGCAGTTACTCGACGGAACAGCCCCAGCATTTT. It specifies CASSYSTEQPQHF.

V gene TRBV5-1 combines with J gene TRBJ2-7; D is uncertain. Germline V lookup: CDR1 SGHRS, CDR2 YFSETQ. This CDR3 region has 14 residues. Trimming stripped 0 bases from V and 5 bases from J, with 12 bases between. In DNA form, the CDR3 reads TGCGCCAGCAGCTTGGGCGCAGGAGTCGACGAGCAGTACTTC. It translates to CASSLGAGVDEQYF.

This clone occurred once. The rearrangement joins TRBV19 to TRBJ1-2; D ambiguous. CDR3 length equals 18 residues. CDR1 and CDR2 from the germline V gene are LNHDA and SQIVND (reference sequence). The V gene lost 4 bases and the J gene lost 3 bases, with 24 bases spanning the gap. The CDR3 DNA reads as TGTGCCAGTAGTAGAAGAGGTTTAGGCCCTAGGTGGGACTATGGCTACACCTTC. Protein: CASSRRGLGPRWDYGYTF. Full variable domain (rest looked up from reference TRBV19 and TRBJ1-2): DGGITQSPKYLFRKEGQNVTLSCEQNLNHDAMYWYRQDPGQGLRLIYYSQIVNDFQKGDIAEGYSVSREKKESFPLTVTSAQKNPTAFYLCASSRRGLGPRWDYGYTFGSGTRLTVV.

The V and J genes are TRBV19 and TRBJ1-2; 7 nucleotides line up with TRBD1. Trimming cost V 1 base and J 1 base; bases outside gene matches: 6. The germline V gene has CDR1 LNHDA and CDR2 SQIVND (reference sequence). There are 16 residues in the CDR3. Here the CDR3 reads CASSIGRDSFNYGYTF. CDR3 nucleotide sequence: TGTGCCAGTAGTATAGGCCGGGACAGCTTTAACTATGGCTACACCTTC. Full variable domain (rest looked up from reference TRBV19 and TRBJ1-2): DGGITQSPKYLFRKEGQNVTLSCEQNLNHDAMYWYRQDPGQGLRLIYYSQIVNDFQKGDIAEGYSVSREKKESFPLTVTSAQKNPTAFYLCASSIGRDSFNYGYTFGSGTRLTVV.

The rearrangement joins TRBV18 to TRBJ1-1; 11 nucleotides match TRBD1. Germline V gene lookup returns CDR1 KGHSH and CDR2 LQKENI. This CDR3 is built from 17 residues. V lost 3 bases and J lost 3; bases outside the gene matches: 9. This CDR3 is CASSPQRTGGAYTEAFF. The CDR3 DNA reads TGTGCCAGCTCACCCCAGCGGACAGGGGGCGCTTACACTGAAGCTTTCTTT. The complete variable domain, with remaining parts taken from reference TRBV18 and TRBJ1-1, reads NAGVMQNPRHLVRRRGQEARLRCSPMKGHSHVYWYRQLPEEGLKFMVYLQKENIIDESGMPKERFSAEFPKEGPSILRIQQVVRGDSAAYFCASSPQRTGGAYTEAFFGQGTRLTVV.

The V gene is TRBV2, the J gene TRBJ1-2; 7 nucleotides align to TRBD1. The CDR3 length is 14 residues. CDR1 and CDR2 from the germline V gene are SNHLY and FYNNEI. The ends lost 4 bases at V and 4 bases at J; junction bases unmatched: 6. The CDR3 loop is CASSVKTGTYGYTF. In DNA, the CDR3 is TGTGCCAGCAGTGTGAAGACAGGGACCTATGGCTACACCTTC. The full variable domain, rest sourced from reference TRBV2 and TRBJ1-2, is EPEVTQTPSHQVTQMGQEVILRCVPISNHLYFYWYRQILGQKVEFLVSFYNNEISEKSEIFDDQFSVERPDGSNFTLKIRSTKLEDSAMYFCASSVKTGTYGYTFGSGTRLTVV.

The rearrangement joins TRBV23-1 to TRBJ1-5; possible D gene TRBD1, 5 bases. TRBV23-1 is an ORF; its function is uncertain. The CDR3 runs 17 residues. Trimming removed 3 bases from V and 0 bases from J, with 15 bases in between. The CDR3 nucleotides are TGCGCCAGCAGTCATGGGGGAAAGGGATATAGCAATCAGCCCCAGCATTTT. This sequence encodes CASSHGGKGYSNQPQHF.

This chain joins TRBV28 and TRBJ1-5; no clear D. Germline V lookup: CDR1 MDHEN, CDR2 SYDVKM. Trimming removed 2 bases from V and 6 bases from J, with 8 bases in between. This CDR3 is 13 amino acids long. The CDR3 spells CASSLTEVQPQHF. Here the CDR3 DNA reads TGTGCCAGCAGTTTAACCGAAGTTCAGCCCCAGCATTTT.

This clone was seen a handful of times. The V gene is TRBV6-5, the J gene TRBJ1-6; D call uncertain. CDR3 size: 15 residues. Trimming stripped 0 bases from V and 7 bases from J, with 10 bases between. CDR1 MNHEY and CDR2 SVGAGI come from the germline V gene. DNA of the CDR3: TGTGCCAGCAGTTACTCTGGGGTTTCCAATTCACCCCTCCACTTT. Protein: CASSYSGVSNSPLHF.

This sequence joins TRBV11-2 and TRBJ1-1, with a tentative D call TRBD1 (5 bases). The CDR3 is 14 amino acids. Germline values: CDR1 SGHAT, CDR2 FQNNGV. Trimming shortened V by 5 bases and J by 1 base, and 11 bases separated the two germline ends. The CDR3 region has the DNA TGTGCCAGCAGCCCGCAAACAGGGAACACTGAAGCTTTCTTT. It is translated as CASSPQTGNTEAFF. Variable domain in full (rest from reference TRBV11-2 and TRBJ1-1): EAGVAQSPRYKIIEKRQSVAFWCNPISGHATLYWYQQILGQGPKLLIQFQNNGVVDDSQLPKDRFSAERLKGVDSTLKIQPAKLEDSAVYLCASSPQTGNTEAFFGQGTRLTVV.